The 18 T cell receptor beta chains below come from one sample, sequenced in a study of blood T cell repertoires in COVID-19. Produced via immunoSEQ multiplex PCR; TCRdb's table is partial and in-frame only. The sample contains 70,000 to 95,000 clones, roughly nine tenths of which appear only once. What was sequenced was peripheral blood. The receptor source for this set is a woman aged 80 or older with active COVID-19.

The chain links TRBV24-1 to TRBJ2-3, with 11 bases aligning to TRBD2. The CDR3 loop spans 18 amino acids. The V and J ends lost 2 bases and 6 bases, in that order; junction bases with no gene match: 12. Germline assignment: CDR1 KGHDR and CDR2 SFDVKD. CDR3: CATSDSGPTSGSEDTQYF. The CDR3, as DNA: TGTGCCACCAGTGATTCCGGGCCCACTAGCGGGAGTGAGGATACGCAGTATTTT.

The V call is TRBV6-5, the J call TRBJ2-7, with a tentative D call TRBD1 (6 bases). The V end lost 6 bases, the J end lost 0 bases, and 15 bases lay between the germline ends. The CDR3 length is 15 residues. Per the germline V gene, CDR1 is MNHEY and CDR2 is SVGAGI. CDR3 DNA sequence: TGTGCCAGCAGGCCCGGACAGATAAGCTCCTACGAGCAGTACTTC. This sequence encodes CASRPGQISSYEQYF.

This rearrangement joins TRBV11-3 to TRBJ2-1, with D possibly matching TRBD2 (6 bases). Germline V CDR1 and CDR2: SGHNT, YENEEA. Trimming took 7 bases from V and 0 from J, leaving 19 bases between them. The CDR3 length is 17 residues. This CDR3 is CASIFVISGNSYNEQFF. The CDR3 DNA follows: TGTGCCAGCATCTTCGTAATTAGCGGTAACTCCTACAATGAGCAGTTCTTC.

The chain employs TRBV6-6 and TRBJ2-3; D may be TRBD2 (6 bases). The CDR3 has 15 amino acids. V dropped 4 bases and J dropped 6 bases, with 17 bases sitting between them. Per the germline V gene, CDR1 is MNHNY and CDR2 is SVGAGI (reference sequence). The CDR3 region has the DNA TGTGCCAGCAGTTTCGGAGGCCGCGGGGATGATACGCAGTATTTT. Encoded protein: CASSFGGRGDDTQYF.

The chain carries TRBV19 and TRBJ2-1, with D uncertain. This CDR3 is built from 13 residues. Trimming pared 3 bases from V and 5 bases from J, leaving 8 bases between. Germline CDR1 and CDR2: LNHDA and SQIVND (reference sequence). DNA of the CDR3: TGTGCCAGTAGTATCCCCGCGGACAATGAGCAGTTCTTC. Encoded protein: CASSIPADNEQFF.

The chain joins TRBV9 to TRBJ2-5; D remains ambiguous. Germline-derived CDR1 and CDR2 are SGDLS and YYNGEE. The V and J ends lost 0 bases and 7 bases respectively, with 16 bases between them. This CDR3 has 15 residues. The CDR3 sequence is CASSVDSMHLGTQYF. The CDR3 bases are TGTGCCAGCAGCGTAGATAGCATGCATCTGGGGACCCAGTACTTC.

This sequence joins TRBV2 and TRBJ2-7; TRBD2 agrees at 7 bases. The germline CDR1 and CDR2 sequences are SNHLY and FYNNEI. The length of the CDR3 is 13 residues. J gave up 1 base and V 8 bases, and 5 bases lay outside the gene matches. CDR3 sequence (DNA): TGTGCCAGCTGCTGGGGGGGTTCCTACGAGCAGTACTTC. This gives the protein CASCWGGSYEQYF.

This clone has just one count. The chain recombines TRBV12-5 with TRBJ1-1; D not certain. The CDR3 runs to 13 residues. Trimming removed 4 bases at V and 4 bases at J, with 10 bases between. Germline values: CDR1 LGHNT, CDR2 FRNRAP. For the CDR3, the DNA is TGTGCTAGTGGTTATGGTAGTTTCACTGAAGCTTTCTTT. This encodes CASGYGSFTEAFF.

The chain uses TRBV14 and TRBJ2-7; 7 positions match TRBD1. CDR3 length: 17 amino acids. Germline CDR1 SGHDN, CDR2 FVKESK. Losses at the gene ends were 6 bases for V and 1 base for J; bases not matched to a gene: 15. The CDR3 DNA reads as TGTGCCAGCAGTCCTAATTTCGGACAGGTCGGATCCTACGAGCAGTACTTC. It specifies CASSPNFGQVGSYEQYF.

In this sample, this clone turned up once. J is TRBJ1-1 and V is TRBV2, with a tentative D call TRBD1 (6 bases). The CDR3 covers 15 residues. V lost 0 bases and J lost 8, with 16 bases in between. Germline CDR1 and CDR2: SNHLY and FYNNEI. CDR3 bases: TGTGCCAGCAGTGAAGCGCTTCGAGGGACATTCGAAGCTTTCTTT. Translating it yields CASSEALRGTFEAFF.

V usage is TRBV14 and J usage is TRBJ1-4; possible D gene TRBD1, 5 bases. V was clipped by 3 bases and J by 4 bases, with 9 bases between them. The germline gives CDR1 SGHDN, CDR2 FVKESK. CDR3 size: 14 residues. The CDR3 sequence is CASSHGGNNEKLFF. CDR3 nucleotides: TGTGCCAGCAGCCATGGGGGGAATAATGAAAAACTGTTTTTT.

This sequence joins TRBV7-9 and TRBJ1-1, with D possibly being TRBD1 (5 bases). Per the germline V gene, CDR1 is SEHNR and CDR2 is FQNEAQ (reference sequence). The CDR3 consists of 15 residues. V shed 8 bases and J shed 5 bases, with 21 bases lying between them. The CDR3 loop is CASPAGRLGGTEAFF. The CDR3 DNA sequence: TGTGCCAGCCCGGCAGGGCGGCTTGGTGGGACTGAAGCTTTCTTT.

The CDR3 DNA reads as TGTGCCAGCAGCTTGACCAGCGGGATGGGCACCCAGTACTTC. Protein product: CASSLTSGMGTQYF. This chain joins TRBV5-6 and TRBJ2-5, with 7 nucleotides matching TRBD2. J gave up 8 bases and V 1 base, and 8 bases lay outside the gene matches. CDR3 length: 14 amino acids. The V gene's germline CDR1 is SGHDT and CDR2 YYEEEE.

The gene calls are TRBV13 and TRBJ2-7, with D possibly being TRBD1 (5 bases). Per the germline V gene, CDR1 is PRHDT and CDR2 is FYEKMQ (reference sequence). V was clipped by 6 bases and J by 4 bases, with 16 bases between them. The CDR3 sequence is 14 residues long. The DNA of the CDR3 is TGTGCCAGCAGTCAAAGGGGTACTGCGTACGAGCAGTACTTC. Amino acid sequence: CASSQRGTAYEQYF.

CDR3 amino acids: CATSRPDTYRDTQYF. CDR3 nucleotides: TGTGCCACCAGCAGGCCTGATACCTATCGGGATACGCAGTATTTT. The V and J genes are TRBV15 and TRBJ2-3; D is ambiguous. Trimming removed 3 bases at V and 6 bases at J, with 16 bases between. CDR3 length: 15 amino acids. Germline V gene lookup returns CDR1 LNHNV and CDR2 YYDKDF (reference sequence).

The chain couples TRBV9 to TRBJ2-3; 11 positions match TRBD2. The CDR3 is made up of 15 amino acids. Trimming took 2 bases from V and 5 from J; bases not matched to a gene: 4. Germline assignment: CDR1 SGDLS and CDR2 YYNGEE. CDR3 nucleotides: TGTGCCAGCAGCGTTGCTAGCGGGAGGATAGATACGCAGTATTTT. The encoded protein is CASSVASGRIDTQYF.

CDR3 region: CASSSTGENEKLFF. The CDR3 DNA sequence: TGTGCCAGCAGCTCGACAGGGGAGAATGAAAAACTGTTTTTT. The chain is built from TRBV11-1 and TRBJ1-4, with 8 bases lining up with TRBD1. The germline gives CDR1 SGHAT, CDR2 FQDESV (reference sequence). V lost 4 bases, J lost 5 bases, and 3 bases stayed unmatched. The CDR3 has 14 residues.

This chain connects TRBV18 to TRBJ1-1, with D perhaps TRBD1 (6 bases). V was clipped by 3 bases and J by 1 base, with 12 bases between them. CDR1 is KGHSH and CDR2 is LQKENI in the germline V gene. The CDR3 covers 15 residues. CDR3 amino acids: CASSPELGGNTEAFF. The CDR3 DNA is TGTGCCAGCTCACCGGAATTAGGGGGGAACACTGAAGCTTTCTTT.